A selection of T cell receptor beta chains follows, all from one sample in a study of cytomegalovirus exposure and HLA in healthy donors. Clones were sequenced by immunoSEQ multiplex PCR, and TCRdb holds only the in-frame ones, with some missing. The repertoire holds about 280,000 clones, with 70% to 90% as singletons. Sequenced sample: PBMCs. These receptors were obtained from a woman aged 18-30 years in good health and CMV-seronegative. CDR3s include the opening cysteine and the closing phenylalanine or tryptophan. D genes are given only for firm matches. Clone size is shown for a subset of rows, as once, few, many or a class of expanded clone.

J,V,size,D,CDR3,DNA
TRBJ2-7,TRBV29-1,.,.,CRDRRGWEQYF,TGCAGGGATCGAAGGGGCTGGGAGCAGTACTTC
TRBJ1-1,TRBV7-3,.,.,CASSLDGQINTEAFF,TGTGCCAGCAGCTTAGACGGACAGATCAACACTGAAGCTTTCTTT
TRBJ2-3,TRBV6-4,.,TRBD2,CASSDAPSGASTDTQYF,TGTGCCAGCAGTGACGCACCCAGCGGGGCTAGCACAGATACGCAGTATTTT
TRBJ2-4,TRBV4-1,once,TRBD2,CASSHSGVKNIQYF,TGCGCCAGCAGCCACAGCGGGGTAAAAAACATTCAGTACTTC
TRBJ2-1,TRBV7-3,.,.,CASSTTGGRNEQFF,TGTGCCAGCAGCACAACCGGAGGGAGGAATGAGCAGTTCTTC
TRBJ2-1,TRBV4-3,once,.,CASSQESRSYNEQFF,TGCGCCAGCAGCCAAGAATCCCGGTCCTACAATGAGCAGTTCTTC
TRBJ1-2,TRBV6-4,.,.,CASSRFLSTDVYGYTF,TGTGCCAGCAGCCGATTCCTAAGTACAGACGTCTATGGCTACACCTTC
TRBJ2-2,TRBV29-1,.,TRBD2,CSPELGLVVPGELFF,TGCAGCCCGGAATTGGGACTAGTGGTCCCCGGGGAGCTGTTTTTT
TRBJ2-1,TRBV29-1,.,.,CSVEDSPSNEQFF,TGCAGCGTTGAAGATTCTCCGAGCAATGAGCAGTTCTTC
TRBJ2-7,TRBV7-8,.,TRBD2,CASRRTSGSDLSYEQYF,TGTGCCAGCAGACGGACTAGCGGGAGCGATTTATCCTACGAGCAGTACTTC
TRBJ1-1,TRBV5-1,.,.,CASSLEFQNTEAFF,TGCGCCAGCAGCTTGGAATTTCAGAACACTGAAGCTTTCTTT
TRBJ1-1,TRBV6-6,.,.,CASSSAGTQNTEAFF,TGTGCCAGCAGTTCAGCCGGGACACAGAACACTGAAGCTTTCTTT